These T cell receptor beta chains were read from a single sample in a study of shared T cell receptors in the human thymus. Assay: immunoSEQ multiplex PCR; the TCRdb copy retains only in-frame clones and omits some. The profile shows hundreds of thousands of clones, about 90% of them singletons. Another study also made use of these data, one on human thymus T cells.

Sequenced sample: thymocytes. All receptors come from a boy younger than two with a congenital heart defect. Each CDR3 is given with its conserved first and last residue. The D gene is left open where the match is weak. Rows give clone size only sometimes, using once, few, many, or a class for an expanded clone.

TGTGCCAGCAGCGTAGCCTACAACACCGGGGAGCTGTTTTTT	CASSVAYNTGELFF	.	TRBJ2-2	14	TRBV9	.
TGTGCCAGCAGCTTAGGTCCTAGCGGGGGGTACGAGCAGTACTTC	CASSLGPSGGYEQYF	.	TRBJ2-7	15	TRBV7-3	TRBD2
TGTGCCAGCGGAACACAGGGGGTAATCGCGGGGGAGCAGTACTTC	CASGTQGVIAGEQYF	.	TRBJ2-7	15	TRBV27	TRBD1
TGTGCCAGCAGCTTGATGGCGGGGGGGCAGTACAATGAGCAGTTCTTC	CASSLMAGGQYNEQFF	.	TRBJ2-1	16	TRBV5-4	TRBD2
TGCGCCAGCAGCCAGACGACTAGCGGTTACACCGGGGAGCTGTTTTTT	CASSQTTSGYTGELFF	once	TRBJ2-2	16	TRBV4-3	TRBD2
TGTGCCATCAGTGAGTCGTCAGTTGAAGCTTTCTTT	CAISESSVEAFF	.	TRBJ1-1	12	TRBV10-3	.
TGTGCTAGTGGTTTACTCATAGCGGAGCTCACAGATACGCAGTATTTT	CASGLLIAELTDTQYF	.	TRBJ2-3	16	TRBV12-5	.
TGCGCCAGCAGCCAAAATAAACCCGGGACTAGCGGAGTGAAGGAGCAGTACTTC	CASSQNKPGTSGVKEQYF	.	TRBJ2-7	18	TRBV4-1	TRBD2
TGTGCCAGCAGCTTAACTGAGGCAGATACGCAGTATTTT	CASSLTEADTQYF	.	TRBJ2-3	13	TRBV7-3	.
TGTGCCAGCAGCTCCGGACTAGCGGGGGCCCCCCAGGAAGAGACCCAGTACTTC	CASSSGLAGAPQEETQYF	.	TRBJ2-5	18	TRBV11-3	TRBD2
TGTGCCAGCAGCCCCTGGACTCTCGGAAATGAAAAACTGTTTTTT	CASSPWTLGNEKLFF	.	TRBJ1-4	15	TRBV7-2	.
TGTGCCAGCAGCTTGGTTTCAGGGGTAGGGGAGACCCAGTACTTC	CASSLVSGVGETQYF	.	TRBJ2-5	15	TRBV5-6	.
TGCGCCAGCAGCTTGGGGGACAGCCTCTGGGGCCTCATTTCACCCCTCCACTTT	CASSLGDSLWGLISPLHF	.	TRBJ1-6	18	TRBV5-1	TRBD1
TGCGCCAGCAGCTGTAGCTCTGGGGCCAACGTCCTGACTTTC	CASSCSSGANVLTF	.	TRBJ2-6	14	TRBV5-1	.
TGCGCCAGCAGCTTGGCCGGTGACAAATTCTCCTACAATGAGCAGTTCTTC	CASSLAGDKFSYNEQFF	.	TRBJ2-1	17	TRBV5-1	.
TGCGCCAGCAGCCAGGTCTCGACTAGCGGGAGAGGTCCCTTCTCCTACGAGCAGTACTTC	CASSQVSTSGRGPFSYEQYF	.	TRBJ2-7	20	TRBV4-3	TRBD2
TGCGCCAGCAGTCGAGCGGGAGGCCAAGAGACCCAGTACTTC	CASSRAGGQETQYF	.	TRBJ2-5	14	TRBV4-3	TRBD2
TGCGCCAGCAGCCGCCTCCCCTCTAGCGGACCAGAGACCCAGTACTTC	CASSRLPSSGPETQYF	.	TRBJ2-5	16	TRBV5-1	TRBD2
TGTGCCAGCAGCGAGGGACAGAGTGACCAAGAGACCCAGTACTTC	CASSEGQSDQETQYF	.	TRBJ2-5	15	TRBV9	TRBD1
TGTGCCAGCATCAGCTCTAGCGGGAGTGGCTCCTACGAGCAGTACTTC	CASISSSGSGSYEQYF	once	TRBJ2-7	16	TRBV2	TRBD2
TGTGCCAGCAGCTATACAGGGGAAGGTGGTCAGCCCCAGCATTTT	CASSYTGEGGQPQHF	.	TRBJ1-5	15	TRBV5-6	TRBD1
TGCGCCAGCAGCTTGGCCGAGGGTGGGGACCAAGAGACCCAGTACTTC	CASSLAEGGDQETQYF	few	TRBJ2-5	16	TRBV5-1	.
TGTGCCAGCAGCACCCGGGACTCCACTCTTCGAGATGAGCAGTTCTTC	CASSTRDSTLRDEQFF	.	TRBJ2-1	16	TRBV14	.
TGTGCCAGCAGCTTTTACAGACTAGCGAGCACAGATACGCAGTATTTT	CASSFYRLASTDTQYF	.	TRBJ2-3	16	TRBV7-9	TRBD2
TGTGCCAGCCGACTAGCGGGGGGGCCAACCTACGAGCAGTACTTC	CASRLAGGPTYEQYF	.	TRBJ2-7	15	TRBV4-2	TRBD2
TGTGCCAGCTCACCACCCGGGGACAGAGGGTGGTACGAGCAGTACTTC	CASSPPGDRGWYEQYF	.	TRBJ2-7	16	TRBV18	TRBD1
TGTGCCTGGAGTCAATGGGACAGAGGGCCCCCTCTAAATCAGCCCCAGCATTTT	CAWSQWDRGPPLNQPQHF	once	TRBJ1-5	18	TRBV30	TRBD1
TGTGCCTGGAGTGGGGACAGGGCAGGCCAAGAGACCCAGTACTTC	CAWSGDRAGQETQYF	.	TRBJ2-5	15	TRBV30	TRBD1
TGTGCCAGCAGGACGGGGGACCCGAAGCCAAGTGGGGGGAGAGGGCGGTACTTC	CASRTGDPKPSGGRGRYF	.	TRBJ2-7	18	TRBV28	.